The entry that follows covers one TCR beta chain sequence. This table comes from immunoSEQ multiplex PCR, and its TCRdb copy is limited to in-frame clones, with some not included. This repertoire shows about 170,000 clones, 80% to 90% found once; its top ten account for 6.5% to 7%. These data come from a study of T cell responses to AZD1222 COVID-19 vaccine. The CDR3 contains 15 residues. Looked up from germline, CDR1 is SGHKS and CDR2 is YYEKEE (reference sequence). Trimming took off 1 base at V and 8 bases at J, with 16 bases between the two ends. The input for sequencing was peripheral blood, taken on day 0 of AZD1222 vaccination. This TCR was sampled from an adult in good health. The chain carries TRBV5-5 and TRBJ2-1; possible D gene TRBD1, 6 bases. CDR3 residues: CASSLFRGLFDEQFF. CDR3 nucleotides: TGTGCCAGCAGCTTGTTTAGGGGGTTGTTCGATGAGCAGTTCTTC.